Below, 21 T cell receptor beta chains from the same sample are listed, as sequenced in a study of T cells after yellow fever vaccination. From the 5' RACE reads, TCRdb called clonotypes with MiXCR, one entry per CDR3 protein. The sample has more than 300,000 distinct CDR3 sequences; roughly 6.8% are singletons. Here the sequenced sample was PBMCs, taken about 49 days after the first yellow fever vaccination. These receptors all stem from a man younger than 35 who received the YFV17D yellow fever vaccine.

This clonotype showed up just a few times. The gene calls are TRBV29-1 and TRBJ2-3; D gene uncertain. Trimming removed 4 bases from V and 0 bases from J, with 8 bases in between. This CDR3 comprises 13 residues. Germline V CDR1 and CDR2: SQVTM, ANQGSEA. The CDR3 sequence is CSVGRDSTDTQYF. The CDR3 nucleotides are TGCAGCGTTGGTAGGGATAGCACAGATACGCAGTATTTT.

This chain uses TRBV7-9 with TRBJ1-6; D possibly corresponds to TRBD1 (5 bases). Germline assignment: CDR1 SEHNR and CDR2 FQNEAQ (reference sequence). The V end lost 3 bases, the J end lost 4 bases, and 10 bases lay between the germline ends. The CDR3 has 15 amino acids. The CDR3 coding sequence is TGTGCCAGCAGCTTGGGGGAACATTATAATTCACCCCTCCACTTT. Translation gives CASSLGEHYNSPLHF.

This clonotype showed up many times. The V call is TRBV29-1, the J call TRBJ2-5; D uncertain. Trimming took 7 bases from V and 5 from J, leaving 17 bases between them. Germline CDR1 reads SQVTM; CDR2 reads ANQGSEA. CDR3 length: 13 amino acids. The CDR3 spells CSGGVGLRETQYF. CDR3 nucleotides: TGCAGCGGTGGGGTCGGGTTAAGGGAGACCCAGTACTTC.

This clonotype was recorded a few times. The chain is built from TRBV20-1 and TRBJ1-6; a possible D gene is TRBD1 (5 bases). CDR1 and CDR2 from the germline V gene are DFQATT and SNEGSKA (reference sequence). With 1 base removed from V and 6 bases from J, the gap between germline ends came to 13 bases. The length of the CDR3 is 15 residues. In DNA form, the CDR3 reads TGCAGTGCTAGAGTTGGGCAGGGACTTAATTCACCCCTCCACTTT. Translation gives CSARVGQGLNSPLHF.

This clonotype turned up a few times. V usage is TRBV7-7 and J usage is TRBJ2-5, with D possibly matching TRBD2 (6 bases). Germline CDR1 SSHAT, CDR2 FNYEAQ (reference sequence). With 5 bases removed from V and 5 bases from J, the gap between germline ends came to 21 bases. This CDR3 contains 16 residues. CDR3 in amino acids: CASSPIGTVLGETQYF. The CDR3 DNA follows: TGTGCCAGCAGCCCGATTGGGACTGTACTAGGGGAGACCCAGTACTTC. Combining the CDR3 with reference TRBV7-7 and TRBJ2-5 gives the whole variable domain GAGVSQSPRYKVTKRGQDVTLRCDPISSHATLYWYQQALGQGPEFLTYFNYEAQPDKSGLPSDRFSAERPEGSISTLTIQRTEQRDSAMYRCASSPIGTVLGETQYFGPGTRLLVL.

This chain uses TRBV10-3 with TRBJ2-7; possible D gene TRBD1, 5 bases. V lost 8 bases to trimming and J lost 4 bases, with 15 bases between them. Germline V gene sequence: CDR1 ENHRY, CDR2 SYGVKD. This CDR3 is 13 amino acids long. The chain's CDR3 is CAIRNGAGYEQYV. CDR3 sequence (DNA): TGTGCCATCCGGAACGGCGCAGGGTACGAGCAGTACGTC.

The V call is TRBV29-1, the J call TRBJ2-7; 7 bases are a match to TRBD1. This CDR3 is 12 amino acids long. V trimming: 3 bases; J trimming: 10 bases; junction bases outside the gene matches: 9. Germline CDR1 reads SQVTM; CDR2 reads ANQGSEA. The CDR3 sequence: CSVDDRVRGQYF. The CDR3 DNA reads TGCAGCGTTGACGACAGGGTAAGAGGACAGTACTTC.

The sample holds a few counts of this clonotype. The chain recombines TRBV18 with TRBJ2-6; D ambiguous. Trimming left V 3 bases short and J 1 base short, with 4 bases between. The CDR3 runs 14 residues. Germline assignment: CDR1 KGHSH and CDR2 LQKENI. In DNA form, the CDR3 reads TGTGCCAGCTCACCCCGGTCTGGGGCCAACGTCCTGACTTTC. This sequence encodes CASSPRSGANVLTF.

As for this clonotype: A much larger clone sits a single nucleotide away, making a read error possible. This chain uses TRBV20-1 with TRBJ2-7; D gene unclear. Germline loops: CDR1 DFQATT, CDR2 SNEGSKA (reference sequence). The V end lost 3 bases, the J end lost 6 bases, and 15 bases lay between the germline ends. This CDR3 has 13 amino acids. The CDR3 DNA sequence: TGCAGTGCTAGTCGGCAGTACCTTTTCGAGCAGTACTTC. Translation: CSASRQYLFEQYF.

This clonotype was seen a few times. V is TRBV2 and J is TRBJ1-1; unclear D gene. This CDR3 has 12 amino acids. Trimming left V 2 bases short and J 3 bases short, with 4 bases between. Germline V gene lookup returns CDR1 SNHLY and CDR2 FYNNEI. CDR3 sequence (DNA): TGTGCCAGCAGTGAAAGCTACACTGAAGCTTTCTTT. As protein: CASSESYTEAFF.

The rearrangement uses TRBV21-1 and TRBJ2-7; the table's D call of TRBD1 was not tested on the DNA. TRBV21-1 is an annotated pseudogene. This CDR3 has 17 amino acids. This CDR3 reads CASSKKEPGQPAYEQYV. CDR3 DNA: TGTGCCAGCAGCAAAAAAGAACCGGGACAGCCTGCCTACGAGCAGTACGTC.

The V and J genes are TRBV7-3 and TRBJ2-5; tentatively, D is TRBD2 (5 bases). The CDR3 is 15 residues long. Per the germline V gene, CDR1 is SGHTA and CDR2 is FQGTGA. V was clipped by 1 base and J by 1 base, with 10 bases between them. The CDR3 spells CASSLNPGSQETQYF. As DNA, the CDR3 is TGTGCCAGCAGCTTAAATCCGGGGTCCCAAGAGACCCAGTACTTC.

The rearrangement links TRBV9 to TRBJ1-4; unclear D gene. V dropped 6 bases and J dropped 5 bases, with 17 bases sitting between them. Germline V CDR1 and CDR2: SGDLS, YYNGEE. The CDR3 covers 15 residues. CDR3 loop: CASTQEKGFNEKLFF. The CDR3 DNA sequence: TGTGCCAGCACCCAAGAGAAAGGGTTCAATGAAAAACTGTTTTTT.

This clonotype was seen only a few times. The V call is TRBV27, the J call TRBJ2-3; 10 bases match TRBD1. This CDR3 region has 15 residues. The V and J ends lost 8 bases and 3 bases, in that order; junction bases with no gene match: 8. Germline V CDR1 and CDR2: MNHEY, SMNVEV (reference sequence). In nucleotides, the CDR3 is TGTGCCAGCGGAAGACAGGGGGCAAGTACAGATACGCAGTATTTT. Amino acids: CASGRQGASTDTQYF.

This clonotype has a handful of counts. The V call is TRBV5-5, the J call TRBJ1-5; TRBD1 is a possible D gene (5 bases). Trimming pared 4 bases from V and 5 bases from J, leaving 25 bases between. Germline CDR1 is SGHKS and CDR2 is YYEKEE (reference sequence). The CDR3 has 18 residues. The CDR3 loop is CASSPMVRLGVRYQPQHF. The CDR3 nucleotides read TGTGCCAGCAGCCCCATGGTCCGCTTGGGGGTTCGATATCAGCCCCAGCATTTT.

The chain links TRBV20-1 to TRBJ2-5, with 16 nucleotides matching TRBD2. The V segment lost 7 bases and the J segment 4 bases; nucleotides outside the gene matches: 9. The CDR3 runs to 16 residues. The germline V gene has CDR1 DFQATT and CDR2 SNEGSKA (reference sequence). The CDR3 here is CSGEPGTSGGGETQYF. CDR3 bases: TGCAGTGGAGAGCCCGGGACTAGCGGGGGGGGAGAGACCCAGTACTTC.

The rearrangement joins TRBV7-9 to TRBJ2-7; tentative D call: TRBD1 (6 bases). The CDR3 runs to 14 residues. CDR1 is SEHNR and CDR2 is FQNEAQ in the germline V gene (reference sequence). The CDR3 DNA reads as TGTGCCATCAGCTTCACAGGGAGCTCCCACGAGCAGTACGTC. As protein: CAISFTGSSHEQYV.

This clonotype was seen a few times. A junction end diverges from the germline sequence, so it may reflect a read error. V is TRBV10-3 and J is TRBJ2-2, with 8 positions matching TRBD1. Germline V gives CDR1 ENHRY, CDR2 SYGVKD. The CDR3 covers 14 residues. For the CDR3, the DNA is TGTGCCATCACTCCGGACAGGGCCGCCGGCGAGCTGTTTTTT. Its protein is CAITPDRAAGELFF.

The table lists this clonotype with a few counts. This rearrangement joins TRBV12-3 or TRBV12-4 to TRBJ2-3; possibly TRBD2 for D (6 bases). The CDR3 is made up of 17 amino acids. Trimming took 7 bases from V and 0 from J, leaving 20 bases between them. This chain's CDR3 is CASTLGLAIPSTDTQYF. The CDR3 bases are TGTGCCAGCACCTTGGGGCTAGCGATCCCTAGCACAGATACGCAGTATTTT.

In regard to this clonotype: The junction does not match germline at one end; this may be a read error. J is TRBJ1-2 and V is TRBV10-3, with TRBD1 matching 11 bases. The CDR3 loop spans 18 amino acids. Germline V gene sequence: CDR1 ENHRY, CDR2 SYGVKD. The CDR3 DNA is TGTACCATCTGTCACGGTGTCGGACAGGGGGCGATGGGCTATGGCTACACCTTC. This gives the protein CTICHGVGQGAMGYGYTF.

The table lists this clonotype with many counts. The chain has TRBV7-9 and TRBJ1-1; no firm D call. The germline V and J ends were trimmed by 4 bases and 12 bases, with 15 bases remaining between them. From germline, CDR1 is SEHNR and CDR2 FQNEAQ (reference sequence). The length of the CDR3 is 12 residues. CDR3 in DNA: TGTGCCAGCAGCTCGCGGGATATGTTAACTTTCTTT. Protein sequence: CASSSRDMLTFF.